The 14 T cell receptor beta chains below come from one sample, sequenced in a study of blood T cell repertoires in COVID-19. Some clones are missing from TCRdb's copy, which holds only in-frame ones; the method was immunoSEQ multiplex PCR. Of 100,000 or so clones in the sample, 85% were seen once. Sequenced material: peripheral blood. Source of these receptors: a woman between 70 and 85 years old with active or convalescent COVID-19.

In DNA form, the CDR3 reads TGTGCCATCAGTGAACTCGCTGCGGGGATCTCATCCTACGAGCAGTACTTC. This translates into CAISELAAGISSYEQYF. This chain connects TRBV10-3 to TRBJ2-7, with a possible D match to TRBD2 (6 bases). The V gene lost 3 bases and the J gene lost 1 base, with 19 bases spanning the gap. The CDR3 totals 17 residues. Germline V gene sequence: CDR1 ENHRY, CDR2 SYGVKD.

V is TRBV2 and J is TRBJ2-7; D is uncertain. Germline values: CDR1 SNHLY, CDR2 FYNNEI. CDR3 size: 14 residues. Trimming took off 3 bases at V and 4 bases at J, with 13 bases between the two ends. DNA of the CDR3: TGTGCCAGCAGTGAGGGTAGAGAGGTTTACGAGCAGTACTTC. It translates to CASSEGREVYEQYF.

Here the CDR3 reads CSVDKGRADTDTQYF. The DNA of the CDR3 is TGCAGCGTCGACAAGGGCAGGGCCGACACAGATACGCAGTATTTT. The chain links TRBV29-1 to TRBJ2-3; possibly TRBD1 for D (5 bases). Germline CDR1 is SQVTM and CDR2 is ANQGSEA. The V end was cut by 6 bases, the J end by 2 bases, with 18 bases between. CDR3 length: 15 amino acids.

The V and J genes are TRBV7-2 and TRBJ2-3, with unresolved D. This CDR3 region has 14 residues. Deletions cut 1 base from V and 5 bases from J, with 10 bases between. From germline, CDR1 is SGHTA and CDR2 FQGNSA. As DNA, the CDR3 is TGTGCCAGCAGCTTAGACTCGTATAGAGATACGCAGTATTTT. It specifies CASSLDSYRDTQYF.

This clone was recorded only once. The chain has TRBV7-8 and TRBJ2-1; 10 bases are shared with TRBD2. In germline, CDR1 is SGHVS, CDR2 FQNEAQ. V shed 5 bases and J 14 bases; nucleotides not matched to a gene: 6. The CDR3 has 12 residues. The CDR3 nucleotides are TGTGCCAGCAGCCAGGAAGCGGGGGGGAAGTTCTTC. This sequence encodes CASSQEAGGKFF.

V usage is TRBV5-1 and J usage is TRBJ2-3; 8 nucleotides agree with TRBD2. The CDR3 loop spans 16 amino acids. Germline loops: CDR1 SGHRS, CDR2 YFSETQ. With V trimmed by 3 bases and J by 3 bases, 9 bases remained unmatched. CDR3 DNA: TGCGCCAGCAGCTCCCCAAGAGCGGGGGATACAGATACGCAGTATTTT. As protein: CASSSPRAGDTDTQYF.

This chain joins TRBV6-5 and TRBJ2-7; no clear D. CDR1 and CDR2 (germline): MNHEY, SVGAGI. The V and J ends lost 4 bases and 3 bases respectively, with 10 bases between them. The CDR3 is 13 residues long. The DNA of the CDR3 is TGTGCCAGCAGTTTACGACACTTCTACGAGCAGTACTTC. It encodes CASSLRHFYEQYF.

The rearrangement links TRBV18 to TRBJ2-3; D possibly corresponds to TRBD1 (6 bases). Trimming stripped 0 bases from V and 0 bases from J, with 10 bases between. There are 16 residues in the CDR3. The germline V gene has CDR1 KGHSH and CDR2 LQKENI. The CDR3 sequence: CASSPPRTVSTDTQYF. In DNA, the CDR3 is TGTGCCAGCTCACCACCCCGGACAGTAAGCACAGATACGCAGTATTTT.

The CDR3 sequence is CASSPTGYTEAFF. Here the CDR3 DNA reads TGTGCCAGCAGTCCTACGGGGTACACTGAAGCTTTCTTT. The V and J genes are TRBV6-5 and TRBJ1-1; D gene uncertain. In germline, CDR1 is MNHEY, CDR2 SVGAGI. V dropped 5 bases and J dropped 3 bases, with 10 bases sitting between them. The CDR3 runs to 13 residues.

The V call is TRBV18, the J call TRBJ2-5, with TRBD1 as a possible D gene (6 bases). V was pared by 2 bases and J by 1 base, with 11 bases between. The CDR3 consists of 15 residues. Germline V gene lookup returns CDR1 KGHSH and CDR2 LQKENI. CDR3 nucleotides: TGTGCCAGCTCACCAGAAAGACAGGCCCAAGAGACCCAGTACTTC. Its protein product is CASSPERQAQETQYF.

The chain employs TRBV9 and TRBJ2-7; D perhaps matches TRBD1 (6 bases). This CDR3 region has 16 residues. Looked up from germline, CDR1 is SGDLS and CDR2 is YYNGEE. With 0 bases removed from V and 2 bases from J, the gap between germline ends came to 15 bases. The CDR3 DNA reads TGTGCCAGCAGCGTAGGCTATGGGACACTAGCCTACGAGCAGTACTTC. Translated: CASSVGYGTLAYEQYF.

V is TRBV5-1 and J is TRBJ1-1, with 8 bases aligning to TRBD1. The germline CDR1 and CDR2 sequences are SGHRS and YFSETQ. This CDR3 is 15 amino acids long. V lost 4 bases and J lost 0; bases outside the gene matches: 5. CDR3: CASSLSRGLNTEAFF. Here the CDR3 DNA reads TGCGCCAGCAGCCTTAGCAGGGGGCTGAACACTGAAGCTTTCTTT.

The gene calls are TRBV5-5 and TRBJ2-5; D not resolved. V lost 2 bases and J 4 bases, leaving 6 bases between the germline ends. This CDR3 has 12 residues. The germline V gene has CDR1 SGHKS and CDR2 YYEKEE (reference sequence). Here the CDR3 reads CASSFQSETQYF. The CDR3 DNA reads TGTGCCAGCAGCTTCCAGTCAGAGACCCAGTACTTC. The entire variable domain, with the rest obtained from reference TRBV5-5 and TRBJ2-5, is as follows: DAGVTQSPTHLIKTRGQQVTLRCSPISGHKSVSWYQQVLGQGPQFIFQYYEKEERGRGNFPDRFSARQFPNYSSELNVNALLLGDSALYLCASSFQSETQYFGPGTRLLVL.

The V call is TRBV29-1, the J call TRBJ2-2; D is perhaps TRBD1 (5 bases). V shed 7 bases and J shed 4 bases, with 10 bases lying between them. CDR3 length: 12 amino acids. CDR1 and CDR2 from the germline V gene are SQVTM and ANQGSEA. DNA for the CDR3: TGCAGCGCTTCTGGGGCCACCGGGGAGCTGTTTTTT. Amino acids: CSASGATGELFF.